Presented here are 13 T cell receptor beta chains from one specimen sequenced in a study of a mutant IDH1 vaccine in newly diagnosed glioma. These receptors are not linked to any known antigen. Profiling relied on immunoSEQ multiplex PCR, and the TCRdb table lists in-frame clones only, not all of them. The data show approximately 60,000 clones, with approximately 80% seen just once and 3.1% held by the top ten. Time point defined: week 5, during vaccination. In the vaccine, a single dose held 300 ug of the mutant IDH1 20-mer peptide, along with topical imiquimod. Here the sequenced sample was PBMCs, taken from a glioma patient whose treatment included an IDH1 peptide vaccine. These receptors were taken from a woman aged 18-30 years with glioma. Some clones in this sample may be carry-over from other donors' samples.

The DNA of the CDR3 is TGTGCCAGTAGACGGACTAGCGGGGGCCTCCTATACACAGATACGCAGTATTTT. It yields the protein CASRRTSGGLLYTDTQYF. The chain joins TRBV19 to TRBJ2-3; 13 bases are shared with TRBD2. This CDR3 comprises 18 residues. V trimming: 6 bases; J trimming: 2 bases; junction bases outside the gene matches: 11. Germline V gene sequence: CDR1 LNHDA, CDR2 SQIVND (reference sequence). Full variable domain (outside the CDR3, taken from reference TRBV19 and TRBJ2-3): DGGITQSPKYLFRKEGQNVTLSCEQNLNHDAMYWYRQDPGQGLRLIYYSQIVNDFQKGDIAEGYSVSREKKESFPLTVTSAQKNPTAFYLCASRRTSGGLLYTDTQYFGPGTRLTVL.

The chain is built from TRBV18 and TRBJ1-5; 12 bases match TRBD1. Germline CDR1 and CDR2: KGHSH and LQKENI. The CDR3 runs 17 residues. V trimming: 3 bases; J trimming: 2 bases; junction bases outside the gene matches: 5. The CDR3 spells CASSPGGQGARNQPQHF. CDR3 DNA sequence: TGTGCCAGCTCACCTGGGGGACAGGGGGCACGCAATCAGCCCCAGCATTTT.

V is TRBV6-6 and J is TRBJ1-2; D ambiguous. CDR3 length: 15 residues. Germline assignment: CDR1 MNHNY and CDR2 SVGAGI (reference sequence). The V end was cut by 11 bases, the J end by 4 bases, with 23 bases between. Here the CDR3 DNA reads TGTGCCGGCTGGTTTGGCGGTCTCCTCAGCTATGGCTACACCTTC. This encodes CAGWFGGLLSYGYTF.

The V call is TRBV5-1, the J call TRBJ2-7; TRBD2 matches at 15 bases. With 4 bases clipped from V and 4 bases from J, the junction kept 6 bases outside the gene matches. This CDR3 has 16 residues. CDR1 is SGHRS and CDR2 is YFSETQ in the germline V gene. The CDR3 region is CASSHGTSGRRYEQYF. The CDR3 DNA follows: TGCGCCAGCAGCCACGGGACTAGCGGGAGGAGGTACGAGCAGTACTTC.

The rearrangement uses TRBV12-5 and TRBJ2-7; D is possibly TRBD1 or TRBD2 (7 bases each). Germline CDR1 LGHNT, CDR2 FRNRAP. The length of the CDR3 is 17 residues. V was trimmed by 2 bases and J by 4 bases, leaving 21 bases between them. As DNA, the CDR3 is TGTGCTAGTGGTTTGTGGCCCAGGGGGGGGATTAAGTACGAGCAGTACTTC. The encoded protein is CASGLWPRGGIKYEQYF.

The V gene is TRBV4-1, the J gene TRBJ1-3; TRBD1 is a possible D gene (5 bases). V lost 0 bases and J 3 bases, leaving 15 bases between the germline ends. Germline-derived CDR1 and CDR2 are MGHRA and YSYEKL. The CDR3 has 17 residues. CDR3 DNA: TGCGCCAGCAGCCAAGACAGGGAACTTTTCTATGGAAACACCATATATTTT. Translation gives CASSQDRELFYGNTIYF.

The chain recombines TRBV6-1 with TRBJ1-6; unclear D gene. Between the trimmed V and J ends, which lost 3 bases and 8 bases, there was a span of 8 bases. The CDR3 consists of 13 residues. Germline CDR1 MNHNS, CDR2 SASEGT. The chain's CDR3 is CASSDVRYSPLHF. In nucleotides, the CDR3 is TGTGCCAGCAGTGACGTACGATATTCACCCCTCCACTTT.

The chain uses TRBV2 and TRBJ1-5, with D hard to call. The CDR3 spans 12 residues. The ends were cut back, 2 bases at V and 8 bases at J, with 7 bases in the middle. Germline-derived CDR1 and CDR2 are SNHLY and FYNNEI. The CDR3 bases are TGTGCCAGCAGTGAAATTACGGAGCCCCAGCATTTT. Its protein product is CASSEITEPQHF. Full variable domain (remainder filled in from reference TRBV2 and TRBJ1-5): EPEVTQTPSHQVTQMGQEVILRCVPISNHLYFYWYRQILGQKVEFLVSFYNNEISEKSEIFDDQFSVERPDGSNFTLKIRSTKLEDSAMYFCASSEITEPQHFGDGTRLSIL.

V and J are TRBV7-6 and TRBJ1-4, with a tentative D call TRBD1 (5 bases). This CDR3 contains 16 residues. Trimming removed 5 bases at V and 4 bases at J, with 17 bases between. The germline V gene has CDR1 SGHVS and CDR2 FNYEAQ. The CDR3 DNA reads TGTGCCAGCAGCCCCCGCGACAGTTGGAGTAATGAAAAACTGTTTTTT. It encodes CASSPRDSWSNEKLFF.

The V gene is TRBV14, the J gene TRBJ2-7; 11 nucleotides match TRBD2. Germline V gene lookup returns CDR1 SGHDN and CDR2 FVKESK. The CDR3 is 20 residues long. Unmatched junction bases numbered 13, after V lost 0 bases and J lost 0 bases. In DNA, the CDR3 is TGTGCCAGCAGCCAAGATCGAGATGGGACTAGCGGTCTTAGCTCCTACGAGCAGTACTTC. Protein product: CASSQDRDGTSGLSSYEQYF.

The DNA for the CDR3 is TGTGCCAGCACACCAAAGACAGGCTTTAATTCACCCCTCCACTTT. The encoded protein is CASTPKTGFNSPLHF. This chain connects TRBV6-1 to TRBJ1-6; D might be TRBD1 (6 bases). V was shortened by 7 bases and J by 6 bases, with 16 bases between the two germline ends. The CDR3 extends over 15 amino acids. The germline V gene encodes CDR1 MNHNS and CDR2 SASEGT.

V gene TRBV7-9 combines with J gene TRBJ1-1, with D unresolved. This CDR3 region has 13 residues. The germline V gene encodes CDR1 SEHNR and CDR2 FQNEAQ (reference sequence). V shed 1 base and J shed 4 bases, with 7 bases lying between them. The CDR3 DNA is TGTGCCAGCAGCTTAGAATTAAGCACTGAAGCTTTCTTT. This translates into CASSLELSTEAFF.

This rearrangement joins TRBV5-1 to TRBJ2-7; D perhaps matches TRBD1 (6 bases). Trimming took 4 bases from V and 2 from J, leaving 10 bases between them. Germline V gives CDR1 SGHRS, CDR2 YFSETQ. The CDR3 spans 13 residues. The CDR3 protein is CASSPPGAYEQYF. The CDR3, as DNA: TGCGCCAGCAGCCCCCCAGGGGCCTACGAGCAGTACTTC.